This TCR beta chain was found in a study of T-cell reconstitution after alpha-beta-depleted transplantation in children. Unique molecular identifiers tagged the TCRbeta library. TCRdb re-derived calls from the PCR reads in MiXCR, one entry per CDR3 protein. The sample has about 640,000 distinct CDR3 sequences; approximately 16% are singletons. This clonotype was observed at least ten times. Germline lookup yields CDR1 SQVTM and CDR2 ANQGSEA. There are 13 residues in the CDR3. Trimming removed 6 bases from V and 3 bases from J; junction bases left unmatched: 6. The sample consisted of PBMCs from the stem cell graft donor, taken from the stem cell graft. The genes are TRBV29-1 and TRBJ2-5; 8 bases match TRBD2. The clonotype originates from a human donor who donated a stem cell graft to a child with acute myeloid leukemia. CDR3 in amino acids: CSVIPGLEETQYF. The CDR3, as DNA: TGCAGCGTGATCCCGGGACTAGAAGAGACCCAGTACTTC.